Shown below are 16 T cell receptor beta chains from a single sample sequenced in a study of blood T cell repertoires in COVID-19. Profiled with immunoSEQ multiplex PCR; TCRdb holds only in-frame clones, not every one. Of some 450,000 clones listed, approximately 89% are singletons. Source material: peripheral blood. These receptors were taken from a woman aged 45-65 years with COVID-19, enrolled during active disease.

The chain carries TRBV5-5 and TRBJ1-3; no definite D call. This CDR3 region has 13 residues. In germline, CDR1 is SGHKS, CDR2 YYEKEE (reference sequence). Trimming pared 4 bases from V and 0 bases from J, leaving 5 bases between. This CDR3 is CASSLSSGNTIYF. The DNA of the CDR3 is TGTGCCAGCAGCCTGAGCTCTGGAAACACCATATATTTT.

The chain recombines TRBV5-1 with TRBJ2-1; 8 positions agree with TRBD2. The J segment lost 7 bases and the V segment lost 4 bases, leaving 13 bases of the junction unmatched. CDR1 and CDR2 (germline): SGHRS, YFSETQ. The CDR3 runs to 16 residues. Here the CDR3 DNA reads TGCGCCAGCAGCCCTCTGGGGAGCGGGGGAACGAATGAGCAGTTCTTC. It specifies CASSPLGSGGTNEQFF. Complete variable domain (other parts from reference TRBV5-1 and TRBJ2-1): KAGVTQTPRYLIKTRGQQVTLSCSPISGHRSVSWYQQTPGQGLQFLFEYFSETQRNKGNFPGRFSGRQFSNSRSEMNVSTLELGDSALYLCASSPLGSGGTNEQFFGPGTRLTVL.

This clone was seen just once. This chain joins TRBV19 and TRBJ1-5, with D perhaps matching TRBD1 (5 bases). V was trimmed by 3 bases and J by 0 bases, leaving 9 bases between them. The germline V gene encodes CDR1 LNHDA and CDR2 SQIVND (reference sequence). The CDR3 runs to 15 residues. This chain's CDR3 is CASSIGGGSNQPQHF. CDR3 DNA sequence: TGTGCCAGTAGTATCGGGGGAGGTAGCAATCAGCCCCAGCATTTT. The full variable domain, completed using reference TRBV19 and TRBJ1-5, is DGGITQSPKYLFRKEGQNVTLSCEQNLNHDAMYWYRQDPGQGLRLIYYSQIVNDFQKGDIAEGYSVSREKKESFPLTVTSAQKNPTAFYLCASSIGGGSNQPQHFGDGTRLSIL.

V usage is TRBV11-3 and J usage is TRBJ2-3; tentative D call: TRBD2 (6 bases). CDR3 length: 15 residues. Germline assignment: CDR1 SGHNT and CDR2 YENEEA. The germline V and J ends were trimmed by 4 bases and 6 bases, with 17 bases remaining between them. CDR3 sequence (DNA): TGTGCCAGCAGCTCTCGCGGCGGGGTTGGCGATACGCAGTATTTT. Translation: CASSSRGGVGDTQYF.

The chain recombines TRBV24-1 with TRBJ2-3; the D gene is possibly TRBD1 (6 bases). This CDR3 is built from 15 residues. In germline, CDR1 is KGHDR, CDR2 SFDVKD. Deletions cut 0 bases from V and 4 bases from J, with 10 bases between. CDR3 DNA: TGTGCCACCAGTGATTTGAGGGCAGGGGCAGATACGCAGTATTTT. Its protein is CATSDLRAGADTQYF.

This clone has a single count. This chain connects TRBV6-5 to TRBJ2-5; TRBD2 matches at 8 bases. In germline, CDR1 is MNHEY, CDR2 SVGAGI. The CDR3 totals 15 residues. The trim removed 6 bases at V and 1 base at J, leaving 7 bases unmatched. CDR3 sequence reads: CASSSELAAQETQYF. For the CDR3, the DNA is TGTGCCAGCAGCTCCGAACTAGCGGCCCAAGAGACCCAGTACTTC.

The rearrangement links TRBV5-6 to TRBJ2-3; 7 bases agree with TRBD1. Germline assignment: CDR1 SGHDT and CDR2 YYEEEE. There are 13 residues in the CDR3. J gave up 8 bases and V 0 bases, and 3 bases lay outside the gene matches. The CDR3 is CASSLGTGATQYF. CDR3 nucleotide sequence: TGTGCCAGCAGCTTGGGTACAGGGGCTACGCAGTATTTT.

In its sample, this clone was seen many times. The rearrangement links TRBV3-1 (or the pseudogene TRBV3-2) to TRBJ1-1, with D hard to call. CDR3 length: 14 amino acids. The ends were cut back, 0 bases at V and 6 bases at J, with 11 bases in the middle. Germline CDR1 is LGHDT and CDR2 is YNNKEL (reference sequence). The chain's CDR3 is CASSQDIQSSEAFF. Here the CDR3 DNA reads TGTGCCAGCAGCCAAGATATCCAGTCCTCTGAAGCTTTCTTT.

The chain employs TRBV2 and TRBJ2-7; weak D call: TRBD1 (6 bases). The V gene's germline CDR1 is SNHLY and CDR2 FYNNEI. Trimming cost V 11 bases and J 5 bases, with 25 bases left between them. There are 15 residues in the CDR3. The CDR3 region is CAAVPGQTLGNEQYF. The CDR3 coding sequence is TGTGCCGCCGTTCCTGGACAGACTCTTGGAAACGAGCAGTACTTC.

The rearrangement links TRBV25-1 to TRBJ1-2; no definite D call. The ends were cut back, 0 bases at V and 8 bases at J, with 10 bases in the middle. Germline V gene sequence: CDR1 MGHDK, CDR2 SYGVNS. This CDR3 contains 13 residues. Here the CDR3 reads CASSEYSQNGYTF. The DNA of the CDR3 is TGTGCCAGCAGTGAATACTCTCAGAACGGCTACACCTTC.

This chain uses TRBV19 with TRBJ1-4, with 12 bases lining up with TRBD1. The length of the CDR3 is 15 residues. Germline V CDR1 and CDR2: LNHDA, SQIVND (reference sequence). J lost 10 bases, V lost 7 bases, and 10 bases had no gene match. The CDR3 is CASNIPGQGARKLFF. The CDR3 nucleotides are TGTGCCAGTAATATTCCGGGACAGGGGGCACGAAAACTGTTTTTT.

This chain connects TRBV30 to TRBJ1-2; D uncertain. This CDR3 is 11 amino acids long. Trimming shortened V by 1 base and J by 8 bases, and 8 bases separated the two germline ends. Germline V gene lookup returns CDR1 GTSNPN and CDR2 SVGIG (reference sequence). DNA of the CDR3: TGTGCCTGGAGTGACCGAGAGGGCTACACCTTC. As protein: CAWSDREGYTF.

This chain links TRBV9 with TRBJ1-6; D remains ambiguous. Germline V gene data show CDR1 as SGDLS and CDR2 as YYNGEE. The ends were cut back, 2 bases at V and 10 bases at J, with 10 bases in the middle. The CDR3 sequence is 13 residues long. CDR3: CASSVTELSPLHF. For the CDR3, the DNA is TGTGCCAGCAGCGTGACGGAGCTCTCACCCCTCCACTTT.

The CDR3 sequence: CASSLTGGAYTEAFF. The CDR3 region has the DNA TGCGCCAGCAGCTTAACAGGGGGCGCGTACACTGAAGCTTTCTTT. The V call is TRBV5-1, the J call TRBJ1-1, with TRBD1 matching 9 bases. V dropped 2 bases and J dropped 3; count of bases not matched to a gene: 5. Germline loops: CDR1 SGHRS, CDR2 YFSETQ. The CDR3 is made up of 15 amino acids.

Comment on this clone: Different DNA sequences within this sample yield the same CDR3. The V gene is TRBV3-1 (or the pseudogene TRBV3-2), the J gene TRBJ1-1; TRBD1 might be the D (6 bases). The V gene lost 3 bases and the J gene lost 2 bases, with 7 bases spanning the gap. Germline assignment: CDR1 LGHDT and CDR2 YNNKEL (reference sequence). CDR3 length: 13 amino acids. CDR3 nucleotide sequence: TGTGCCAGCAGCCAGGGGACAAACACTGAAGCTTTCTTT. Protein: CASSQGTNTEAFF.

The V gene is TRBV5-6, the J gene TRBJ1-2; D gene unclear. The CDR3 runs 14 residues. Germline-derived CDR1 and CDR2 are SGHDT and YYEEEE. Trimming stripped 4 bases from V and 4 bases from J, with 14 bases between. CDR3 DNA: TGTGCCAGCAGCGCGGGTTACCCCGGCTATGGCTACACCTTC. It translates to CASSAGYPGYGYTF. The whole variable domain, remainder taken from reference TRBV5-6 and TRBJ1-2, is DAGVTQSPTHLIKTRGQQVTLRCSPKSGHDTVSWYQQALGQGPQFIFQYYEEEERQRGNFPDRFSGHQFPNYSSELNVNALLLGDSALYLCASSAGYPGYGYTFGSGTRLTVV.